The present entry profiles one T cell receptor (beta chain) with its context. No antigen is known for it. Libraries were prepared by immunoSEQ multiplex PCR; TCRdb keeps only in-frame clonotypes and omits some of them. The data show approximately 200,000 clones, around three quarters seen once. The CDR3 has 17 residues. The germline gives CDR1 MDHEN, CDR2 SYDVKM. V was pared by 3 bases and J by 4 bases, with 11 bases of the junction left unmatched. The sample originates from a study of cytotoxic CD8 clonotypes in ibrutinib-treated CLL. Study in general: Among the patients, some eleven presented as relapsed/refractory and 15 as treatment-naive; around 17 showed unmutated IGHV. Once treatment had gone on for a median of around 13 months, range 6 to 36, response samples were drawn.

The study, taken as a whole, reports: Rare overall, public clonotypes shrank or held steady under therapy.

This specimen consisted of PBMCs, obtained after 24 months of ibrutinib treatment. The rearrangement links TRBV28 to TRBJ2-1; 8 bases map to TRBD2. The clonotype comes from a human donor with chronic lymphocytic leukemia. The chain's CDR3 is CASSFGGLATYYNEQFF. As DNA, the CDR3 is TGTGCCAGCAGTTTTGGAGGACTAGCCACATATTACAATGAGCAGTTCTTC.